The rows below give T cell receptor beta chains drawn from one sample of a study of CD8+ T cells in alopecia areata. TCRdb's copy holds only in-frame clones and misses some; the assay was immunoSEQ multiplex PCR. The table lists approximately 210,000 clones, over 40% of them singletons. The source material was CD4+ T cells sorted from blood, sampled at roughly week 38, from a patient treated with tofacitinib. The origin of the receptors is a human donor with alopecia areata. The CDR3 runs from the conserved cysteine through the conserved F or W. D genes are given only for firm matches. Clone size is stated in some rows and not others, as once, few, many or a class when expanded.

CDR3nt,CDR3aa,v_gene,len,abundance,d_gene,j_gene
TGTGCCAGCAGTCGGAGCAGCCAAGAGACCCAGTACTTC,CASSRSSQETQYF,TRBV9,13,few,.,TRBJ2-5
TGTGCCAGCAACAGGGGAAACACCGGGGAGCTGTTTTTT,CASNRGNTGELFF,TRBV9,13,.,TRBD1,TRBJ2-2
TGCGCCAGCAGCCCCACCTATAGGACGGATACGCAGTATTTT,CASSPTYRTDTQYF,TRBV5-1,14,.,.,TRBJ2-3
TGTGCCTGGAGTGTAGGGCGGACTCGGGGCACTGAAGCTTTCTTT,CAWSVGRTRGTEAFF,TRBV30,15,.,.,TRBJ1-1
TGCGCCAGCAGCCCGAATCGCAATACAGGGGTCAACGCTTACAATGAGCAGTTCTTC,CASSPNRNTGVNAYNEQFF,TRBV4-1,19,few,TRBD1,TRBJ2-1
TGTGCCAGCAGCCCGAATGGACAGGGCACAGATACGCAGTATTTT,CASSPNGQGTDTQYF,TRBV11-2,15,.,TRBD1,TRBJ2-3
TGCAGCGTTGAGGGTCCTCGGGGCGGCGAGCAGTACTTC,CSVEGPRGGEQYF,TRBV29-1,13,.,.,TRBJ2-7
TGCAGCACCCTGTGGGGGGGAGAGACCCAGTACTTC,CSTLWGGETQYF,TRBV29-1,12,.,TRBD2,TRBJ2-5
TGTGCCAGTAGTCCGACTAGGTCAGGCGAGCAGTACTTC,CASSPTRSGEQYF,TRBV19,13,.,.,TRBJ2-7
TGTGCCTGGAAGGCGTCAGGGTTTGAGGGAGTCTTCAGTGAGCAGTTCTTC,CAWKASGFEGVFSEQFF,TRBV30,17,.,.,TRBJ2-1
TGCAGCGGAGCGGGAGCCAGCACAGATACGCAGTATTTT,CSGAGASTDTQYF,TRBV29-1,13,few,TRBD2,TRBJ2-3
TGTGCCAGCAGCCAGACAGGGTACACCGGGGAGCTGTTTTTT,CASSQTGYTGELFF,TRBV11-3,14,.,TRBD1,TRBJ2-2
TGCGCCAGCAGCTTCGCATCGGACGATACCTACGAGCAGTACTTC,CASSFASDDTYEQYF,TRBV5-1,15,.,.,TRBJ2-7
TGTGCCAGCAGTAAAGATCGACAGGGCTGGAGCAATCAGCCCCAGCATTTT,CASSKDRQGWSNQPQHF,TRBV6-1,17,few,TRBD1,TRBJ1-5